These 14 T cell receptor beta chains were all obtained from the same sample, sequenced in a study of blood T cell repertoires in COVID-19. Measured with immunoSEQ multiplex PCR; TCRdb has only the in-frame clones, and not every one. Of under 400,000 clones listed, 85% to 90% are singletons. Sequenced sample: peripheral blood. The receptor source for this set is a woman younger than 45 with COVID-19, enrolled during active disease.

The chain is built from TRBV5-4 and TRBJ1-1, with a possible D match to TRBD1 (5 bases). The CDR3 consists of 11 residues. The V end lost 6 bases, the J end lost 6 bases, and 9 bases lay between the germline ends. CDR1 and CDR2 from the germline V gene are SGHNT and YYREEE (reference sequence). CDR3 protein: CASTKGPEAFF. The DNA of the CDR3 is TGTGCCAGCACCAAGGGGCCTGAAGCTTTCTTT.

This chain connects TRBV7-8 to TRBJ2-4; 7 bases map to TRBD1. Losses at the gene ends were 5 bases for V and 8 bases for J; bases not matched to a gene: 6. Germline V gives CDR1 SGHVS, CDR2 FQNEAQ. This CDR3 contains 13 residues. The CDR3 DNA reads TGTGCCAGCAGCCCCGACAGGGCTTACATTCAGTACTTC. This encodes CASSPDRAYIQYF.

CDR3 nucleotide sequence: TGTGCCAGCAGCTTGGGACTAGCGGACAATGAGCAGTTCTTC. Protein: CASSLGLADNEQFF. The chain links TRBV5-8 to TRBJ2-1; TRBD2 aligns across 9 bases. The CDR3 has 14 amino acids. CDR1 is SGHTS and CDR2 is YDEGEE in the germline V gene. The V and J ends lost 0 bases and 5 bases, in that order; junction bases with no gene match: 0.

This clone has a handful of counts. The chain carries TRBV18 and TRBJ2-7; 7 positions agree with TRBD1. This CDR3 spans 14 amino acids. V gave up 5 bases and J gave up 2 bases; unmatched junction bases: 6. The V gene's germline CDR1 is KGHSH and CDR2 LQKENI. In DNA form, the CDR3 reads TGTGCCAGCTCAACGTCGGGACAGACCTACGAGCAGTACTTC. Translated: CASSTSGQTYEQYF.

V is TRBV19 and J is TRBJ2-1; the D gene is possibly TRBD1 (6 bases). V lost 3 bases, J lost 4 bases, and 13 bases lay in between. The CDR3 has 15 amino acids. Germline CDR1 and CDR2: LNHDA and SQIVND (reference sequence). The CDR3 here is CASSMEQGRYNEQFF. DNA of the CDR3: TGTGCCAGTAGTATGGAACAGGGAAGATACAATGAGCAGTTCTTC.

V is TRBV3-1 (or the pseudogene TRBV3-2) and J is TRBJ2-2; 12 bases line up with TRBD2. The J segment lost 5 bases and the V segment lost 2 bases, leaving 3 bases of the junction unmatched. This CDR3 has 16 residues. Germline V CDR1 and CDR2: LGHDT, YNNKEL (reference sequence). CDR3 sequence (DNA): TGTGCCAGCAGCCAAAACCTAGCGGGAGGGACCGGGGAGCTGTTTTTT. It translates to CASSQNLAGGTGELFF.

V and J are TRBV7-3 and TRBJ1-1; D unresolved. This CDR3 is built from 13 residues. CDR1 and CDR2 from the germline V gene are SGHTA and FQGTGA. With 2 bases removed from V and 3 bases from J, the gap between germline ends came to 7 bases. The CDR3, as DNA: TGTGCCAGCAGCTTATCCCAATACACTGAAGCTTTCTTT. It yields the protein CASSLSQYTEAFF.

The chain is built from TRBV5-1 and TRBJ1-2; a possible D gene is TRBD1 (5 bases). CDR1 and CDR2 (germline): SGHRS, YFSETQ. The V end lost 0 bases, the J end lost 6 bases, and 15 bases lay between the germline ends. This CDR3 is built from 15 residues. CDR3 coding DNA: TGCGCCAGCAGCTTGGAGGCAGGGTTACTGGATGGCTACACCTTC. Amino acids: CASSLEAGLLDGYTF.

This chain uses TRBV4-1 with TRBJ1-1; unclear D gene. Germline CDR1 reads MGHRA; CDR2 reads YSYEKL. V lost 0 bases and J 14 bases, leaving 25 bases between the germline ends. The CDR3 loop spans 16 amino acids. The CDR3 bases are TGCGCCAGCAGCCAAGACCCTTCGTACTTGGCCGGGAGTGGATTCTTT. It is translated as CASSQDPSYLAGSGFF.

This clone is a singleton in its sample. The chain joins TRBV5-1 to TRBJ1-4; D unclear. V lost 4 bases to trimming and J lost 0 bases, with 22 bases between them. This CDR3 spans 19 amino acids. Per germline, CDR1 SGHRS and CDR2 YFSETQ. CDR3 region: CASSRRSLGGDSTNEKLFF. The DNA of the CDR3 is TGCGCCAGCAGCAGACGATCCTTAGGAGGAGATTCAACTAATGAAAAACTGTTTTTT. The whole variable domain, filled in from reference TRBV5-1 and TRBJ1-4, reads KAGVTQTPRYLIKTRGQQVTLSCSPISGHRSVSWYQQTPGQGLQFLFEYFSETQRNKGNFPGRFSGRQFSNSRSEMNVSTLELGDSALYLCASSRRSLGGDSTNEKLFFGSGTQLSVL.

The J gene is TRBJ1-3, the V gene TRBV18; possibly TRBD1 for D (5 bases). V was trimmed by 3 bases and J by 0 bases, leaving 12 bases between them. The CDR3 is 16 residues long. Germline CDR1 is KGHSH and CDR2 is LQKENI. This CDR3 is CASSPGPTGSGNTIYF. The CDR3 DNA is TGTGCCAGCTCACCGGGGCCTACCGGCTCTGGAAACACCATATATTTT.

The chain uses TRBV7-3 and TRBJ2-1; TRBD2 matches 7 bases. V gave up 0 bases and J gave up 2 bases; unmatched junction bases: 1. CDR3 length equals 15 residues. The germline V gene encodes CDR1 SGHTA and CDR2 FQGTGA. CDR3 loop: CASSLTGGTYNEQFF. CDR3 nucleotide sequence: TGTGCCAGCAGCTTAACGGGAGGGACCTACAATGAGCAGTTCTTC. Full variable domain (remainder filled in from reference TRBV7-3 and TRBJ2-1): GAGVSQTPSNKVTEKGKYVELRCDPISGHTALYWYRQSLGQGPEFLIYFQGTGAADDSGLPNDRFFAVRPEGSVSTLKIQRTERGDSAVYLCASSLTGGTYNEQFFGPGTRLTVL.

The chain links TRBV25-1 to TRBJ2-1; the match to TRBD2 covers 14 bases. Germline V CDR1 and CDR2: MGHDK, SYGVNS. V was pared by 4 bases and J by 8 bases, with 10 bases of the junction left unmatched. CDR3 length: 17 residues. CDR3 sequence reads: CASSGYSTSGRVDEQFF. The CDR3 coding sequence is TGTGCCAGCAGTGGTTACTCGACTAGCGGGAGGGTAGATGAGCAGTTCTTC.

This clone occurred once. V and J are TRBV5-6 and TRBJ1-2; 7 bases align to TRBD1. CDR1 is SGHDT, CDR2 YYEEEE, per germline. The CDR3 spans 15 residues. J gave up 1 base and V 2 bases, and 5 bases lay outside the gene matches. The CDR3 DNA follows: TGTGCCAGCAGCTTAGGGGACAGTCTTAACTATGGCTACACCTTC. Amino acid sequence: CASSLGDSLNYGYTF.